This TCR beta chain was observed in a study of T-cell reconstitution after alpha-beta-depleted transplantation in children. The CDR3 is 15 amino acids. J gave up 0 bases and V 5 bases, and 7 bases lay outside the gene matches. In germline, CDR1 is DFQATT, CDR2 SNEGSKA (reference sequence). TCRbeta library preparation incorporated unique molecular identifiers. TCRdb recomputed calls from the PCR reads with MiXCR, one row per CDR3 protein. The data hold roughly 500,000 distinct CDR3 sequences, with about 30% observed a single time. The V gene is TRBV20-1, the J gene TRBJ2-1, with 7 bases aligning to TRBD1. Sequencing used PBMCs from the stem cell graft donor, obtained from the stem cell graft. The sequence was collected from a human donor who donated a stem cell graft to a child with aplastic anemia. CDR3 nucleotides: TGCAGTGCTGACCTACAGGGGCACTCCTACAATGAGCAGTTCTTC. This gives the protein CSADLQGHSYNEQFF.